The T cell receptor beta chain described here comes from a study of blood T cell repertoires in COVID-19. CDR3 length: 15 amino acids. The germline V and J ends were trimmed by 2 bases and 5 bases, with 14 bases remaining between them. CDR1 is MNHEY and CDR2 is SMNVEV in the germline V gene (reference sequence). The table came from immunoSEQ multiplex PCR; TCRdb's copy has only in-frame clones and leaves some out. The table records 200,000 to 250,000 clones, 86% of them present only once. This TCR was recovered from a middle-aged woman with acute COVID-19. This sequence joins TRBV27 and TRBJ2-3; D is possibly TRBD2 (7 bases). The sequencing sample was made of PBMCs or T cells enriched from blood (not recorded which). The CDR3 region is CASSLNGGARDTQYF. The CDR3 DNA reads as TGTGCCAGCAGTTTAAATGGGGGGGCCAGAGATACGCAGTATTTT.